The rows below give T cell receptor beta chains drawn from one sample of a study of brain T cells in children with intractable seizures. Repertoires were generated with immunoSEQ multiplex PCR, while TCRdb's copy carries only in-frame clones and drops some. The sample includes around 340,000 clones, more than 85% seen only once; the top ten take 5.5% to 6%. Sequencing was performed on peripheral blood, taken approximately 5 months after surgery. The receptor source for this set is a boy under three years old with tuberous sclerosis and intractable seizures. Each CDR3 is given with its conserved first and last residue. The order of the fields is V gene, CDR3 protein.

TRBV9 | CASSVSLPWGWNTEAFF
TRBV3-1/TRBV3-2 | CASSLQGVTNEKLFF
TRBV27 | CASSPPSGTGETQYF
TRBV7-8 | CASSLAGQGANTGELFF
TRBV20-1 | CSASGNGYTF
TRBV29-1 | CSVDPGHQGETQYF
TRBV29-1 | CSVHDSLSEAFF
TRBV4-1 | CASSQLPGQAGYGYTF
TRBV7-6 | CASSPAGYNEQFF
TRBV5-6 | CASSLWGPLGTKNTEAFF
TRBV18 | CASSPRDGHTEAFF
TRBV7-3 | CASSLNSGDTEAFF
TRBV7-8 | CASSLGLAGNYGYTF
TRBV6-5 | CASSYLAGRNTGELFF
TRBV11-3 | CASSWAGSYEQYF
TRBV6-5 | CASRDGGGDNYGYTF
TRBV9 | CASSVVGLSEAFF
TRBV11-3 | CASSFGKSYEQYF
TRBV7-8 | CATREAATNQETQYF
TRBV6-5 | CASFPRGGNEQFF
TRBV4-1 | CASSQLQGITYEQYF
TRBV29-1 | CSVMYRGVTNEQFF
TRBV7-6 | CASSPGTRGAGEQFF
TRBV11-2 | CASSPVYSYNEQFF
TRBV7-8 | CASSLALIGNSYNEQFF
TRBV30 | CAWRAGPEAFF
TRBV28 | CTSSLGSQETQYF
TRBV6-6 | CASSPRTLTHGETQYF
TRBV6-5 | CASQERERASYGYTF
TRBV18 | CASSPTGDYGYTF
TRBV11-2 | CASSLVGGLTYEQYF
TRBV7-3 | CASSLLGGSPYEQYF
TRBV5-1 | CASSFGTGDSGANVLTF
TRBV7-9 | CASRLGQGVTEAFF
TRBV7-8 | CASRRDRDSTDTQYF
TRBV5-1 | CASSLGTLNTEAFF
TRBV19 | CASSIGTGMYEQYF
TRBV7-9 | CASSLGLAGANEQYF
TRBV6-5 | CASSKPGLSSYEQYF
TRBV6-2/TRBV6-3 | CASSWTSGSPEDTQYF
TRBV30 | CAWGVRYGYTF
TRBV19 | CATSPTTSGDTDTQYF
TRBV6-6 | CASRLGASPDTQYF
TRBV28 | CASSLRREWDEQYF
TRBV7-9 | CASSPRLAGTYEQYF
TRBV19 | CASRVWTGNTGELFF
TRBV19 | CASSIVPWDGELFF